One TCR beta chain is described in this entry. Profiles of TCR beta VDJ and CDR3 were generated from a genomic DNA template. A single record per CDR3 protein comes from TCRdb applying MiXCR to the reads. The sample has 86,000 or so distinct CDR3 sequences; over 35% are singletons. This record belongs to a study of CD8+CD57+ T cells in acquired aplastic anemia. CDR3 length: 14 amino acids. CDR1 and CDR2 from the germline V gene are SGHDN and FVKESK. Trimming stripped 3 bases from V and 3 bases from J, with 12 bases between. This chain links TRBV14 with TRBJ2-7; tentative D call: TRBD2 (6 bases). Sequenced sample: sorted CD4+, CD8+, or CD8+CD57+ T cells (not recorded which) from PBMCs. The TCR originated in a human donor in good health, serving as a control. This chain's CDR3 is CASSHPGAHYEQYF. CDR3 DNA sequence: TGTGCCAGCAGCCACCCGGGAGCCCACTACGAGCAGTACTTC.